What follows is one TCR beta chain and its context. Its binding antigen is unknown. Nothing much larger sits one base from this clone, and base qualities are not available. Using the deep immunoSEQ assay, TCR CDR3 regions were amplified from genomic DNA by multiplex PCR. Genomic DNA extracted from each cell subset was distributed evenly over all wells of several immunoSEQ 96-well plates, and each plate served as one replicate. For sorted subsets, each replicate PCR was loaded with 200 to 250 ng genomic DNA, equivalent to approximately 33,000 T cell genomes. Purified libraries were measured with a Qubit 3.0 fluorometer, size-checked on a Bioanalyzer 2100, and measured again with the KAPA Library Quantification kit. Every immunoSEQ 96-well plate was sequenced on a dedicated single-read 150-cycle Illumina NextSeq 550 flow cell. As for how the authors treated the data: The immunoSEQ output contained only junctional sequences without quality scores, so filtering could not match that applied to full-length reads. Sequences were annotated with PyIR, a Python wrapper for IgBLAST v1.9, using IMGT germline references to assign V/J genes and CDR3. Reads were removed for weak V/J assignments (E-value above 1e-6), missing CDR3, stop codons, out-of-frame junctions, or ambiguous translated residues. V3J clonotypes were defined as sequences sharing an identical inferred V gene, J gene, and CDR3 amino acid sequence. Percentage overlap between repertoires was computed as shared unique clonotypes divided by the size of the smaller repertoire. Three approaches were used to assess repertoire richness: RTK rarefaction, the Chao1 estimator, and Recon v2.1 estimates of unobserved clonotypes. Generation probabilities were computed with OLGA for all TCRbeta clonotypes obtained by the gDNA method from a few donors. Here the immuneACCESS table is served through TCRdb, limited to in-frame sequences with V and J called. Missing clones are a known gap in these copies; in checked studies unresolved V genes cover under half, and the rest lacks a known reason. V and J calls and clone size are those listed in that table; D and trimming were worked out from the DNA. For this sample there are millions of clones; approximately 94% appear just once. The biggest ten clones account for about 1.1% of the sample.

The trim is 4 bases for V and 2 bases for J, with a gap of 15 bases between the germline ends. The CDR3 covers 15 residues, taking in both the cysteine and the phenylalanine. Of all the DNA, just the CDR3 is kept, 45 bases in frame from base 1. CDR1 and CDR2, looked up from the germline V gene, are MDHEN and SYDVKM. This sample is part of a study of shared clonotypes between healthy human individuals (TCRdb year 2020). Study-level background: The cohort comprised a couple of women and a few men aged 18 to 49 years. For each donor, CD4 naive and CD4 memory were each given three plates, CD8 naive was given two plates, and CD8 memory was given one plate. To estimate repertoire size and how much clonotype sharing occurs between individuals, the study deeply sequenced the blood TCR repertoires of roughly 5 healthy adults. To increase sequencing depth and limit assay-specific biases, different laboratories used diverse techniques to prepare libraries and sequence TCR repertoires. Between about 0.9 and 10 billion PBMCs per donor were obtained by leukapheresis. Paper-wide results and their limitations: Because the study included a small number of donors, the genetic and exposure-history diversity represented was limited. Based on pairwise subsampling, the degree of clonotype sharing among donors was expected to be affected by sequencing depth. Naive subsets generally had larger estimated clonotype richness than memory subsets. Incomplete sequencing was indicated by rarefaction of sorted-subset datasets, despite the large sequencing depth. Around 5.4% of naive CD4, around 4% of naive CD8, roughly 2.4% of memory CD4, and 0.4% of memory CD8 clonotypes were shared across several donors. Compared with non-shared clonotypes, clonotypes shared by all four sorted-subset donors had higher generation probabilities. Sampling was restricted to blood, and TCR repertoires in tissues likely differ from the TCR repertoires found in blood.

For the CD8 naive samples, CD45RO-negative cells were positively selected for CCR7, yielding a CD45RA+CCR7+ population from which TemRA cells were excluded. The donors were healthy, HIV-negative adults who had no recently reported acute infections or vaccinations. Every donor was a Caucasian adult residing in Nashville, Tennessee, USA. Blood was collected by leukapheresis, and PBMCs were isolated by Ficoll-Histopaque density gradient centrifugation and then cryopreserved in liquid nitrogen vapor phase. Analytical flow cytometry was used to check the purity and quantity of every magnetically sorted T cell population. Genomic DNA was isolated from every sorted fraction and measured by UV absorbance on a Nanodrop 2000c.

The chain uses TRBV28 and TRBJ2-7, with no confident D gene call. The TCR originated in a man younger than 35 in good health. Sequencing was carried out using naive CD8+ T cells sorted from blood. Interpreted using the paper, the cell subset or site label stands for: CD45RA+CCR7+. The nucleotides are TGTGCCAGCAGTTCCCCGGCCAGGTACACCTACGAGCAGTACTTC. Translated, this is CASSSPARYTYEQYF.